A selection of T cell receptor beta chains follows, all from one sample in a study of blood T cell repertoires in COVID-19. Generated by immunoSEQ multiplex PCR, the TCRdb table keeps only in-frame clones and is missing some. The sample contains about 270,000 clones, 86% of which appear only once. The material sequenced was peripheral blood. These receptors came from a middle-aged man who had recovered from COVID-19. The CDR3 runs from the conserved cysteine through the conserved F or W. The order of the fields is J gene, V gene, D gene, CDR3 length, CDR3 protein, CDR3 DNA. A D gene is named only where the DNA matches it firmly.

j_call: TRBJ2-7; v_call: TRBV27; d_call: NA; cdr3_length: 15; cdr3_aa: CASSLNGGRSYEQYF; cdr3_nt: TGTGCCAGCAGTTTAAACGGGGGGCGTTCCTACGAGCAGTACTTC
j_call: TRBJ2-1; v_call: TRBV24-1; d_call: NA; cdr3_length: 14; cdr3_aa: CATSDMRQPNEQFF; cdr3_nt: TGTGCCACCAGTGATATGAGGCAGCCGAATGAGCAGTTCTTC
j_call: TRBJ1-6; v_call: TRBV7-8; d_call: NA; cdr3_length: 16; cdr3_aa: CASSLEDPGNNSPLHF; cdr3_nt: TGTGCCAGCAGCTTAGAAGACCCGGGGAATAATTCACCCCTCCACTTT
j_call: TRBJ2-7; v_call: TRBV10-3; d_call: TRBD1; cdr3_length: 14; cdr3_aa: CATSEDRSSYEQYF; cdr3_nt: TGTGCCACCTCCGAGGACAGGAGCTCCTACGAGCAGTACTTC
j_call: TRBJ2-3; v_call: TRBV7-3; d_call: NA; cdr3_length: 14; cdr3_aa: CASSQLVGTDTQYF; cdr3_nt: TGTGCCAGCAGCCAACTAGTGGGAACAGATACGCAGTATTTT
j_call: TRBJ2-2; v_call: TRBV6-5; d_call: TRBD1; cdr3_length: 14; cdr3_aa: CASSRTGYTGELFF; cdr3_nt: TGTGCCAGCAGTCGGACAGGGTACACCGGGGAGCTGTTTTTT
j_call: TRBJ1-6; v_call: TRBV28; d_call: NA; cdr3_length: 14; cdr3_aa: CAAVPSSYNSPLHF; cdr3_nt: TGTGCCGCGGTCCCTAGCTCCTATAATTCACCCCTCCACTTT
j_call: TRBJ2-7; v_call: TRBV29-1; d_call: NA; cdr3_length: 16; cdr3_aa: CSAGLGVTTSSYEQYF; cdr3_nt: TGCAGCGCCGGGCTAGGGGTAACTACGAGCTCCTACGAGCAGTACTTC
j_call: TRBJ2-2; v_call: TRBV7-3; d_call: NA; cdr3_length: 16; cdr3_aa: CASSKPRGLNTGELFF; cdr3_nt: TGTGCCAGCAGCAAACCGAGAGGGTTGAACACCGGGGAGCTGTTTTTT
j_call: TRBJ2-3; v_call: TRBV9; d_call: TRBD1; cdr3_length: 17; cdr3_aa: CASSVAVETGDTDTQYF; cdr3_nt: TGTGCCAGCAGCGTAGCTGTCGAGACAGGGGACACAGATACGCAGTATTTT